These 10 T cell receptor beta chains share one sample of origin, sequenced in a study of T cells in Graves' hyperthyroidism and ophthalmopathy. RNA transcripts served as the template for amplifying TCR beta CDR3 regions. TCR CDR3 regions were first amplified by RT-PCR with HTBI primers. TCRdb reprocessed the multiplex PCR reads via MiXCR and lists one record per CDR3 protein. The sample lists roughly 700,000 distinct CDR3 sequences; under 45% were seen once. Source material: blood. These receptors originate from a middle-aged woman with Graves' hyperthyroidism.

The V gene is TRBV4-3, the J gene TRBJ1-2, with D possibly matching TRBD1 (5 bases). CDR1 LGHNA and CDR2 YSLEER come from the germline V gene. The CDR3 runs to 17 residues. The ends were cut back, 0 bases at V and 4 bases at J, with 18 bases in the middle. The CDR3 region is CASSQDDGGSTGYGYTF. CDR3 DNA: TGCGCCAGCAGCCAAGACGACGGGGGTTCGACGGGCTATGGCTACACCTTC.

V gene TRBV2 combines with J gene TRBJ1-6; D uncertain. This CDR3 region has 16 residues. CDR1 is SNHLY, CDR2 FYNNEI, per germline. V gave up 2 bases and J gave up 7 bases, with 15 bases separating them. CDR3 region: CASSETGVTKNSPLHF. In DNA form, the CDR3 reads TGTGCCAGCAGTGAAACCGGAGTCACGAAAAATTCACCCCTCCACTTT.

This clonotype was picked up many times. The rearrangement uses TRBV12-3 or TRBV12-4 and TRBJ1-1, with D perhaps matching TRBD1 (5 bases). V was pared by 6 bases and J by 1 base, with 12 bases between. CDR3 length: 14 amino acids. CDR3 nucleotide sequence: TGTGCCAGCAGCGCGGGACGGTCGAACACTGAAGCTTTCTTT. Amino acids: CASSAGRSNTEAFF.

This clonotype appeared many times. This chain joins TRBV12-3 or TRBV12-4 and TRBJ1-5; possible D gene TRBD1, 5 bases. The germline V and J ends were trimmed by 6 bases and 3 bases, with 12 bases remaining between them. The CDR3 consists of 14 residues. The CDR3 reads CASSARQINQPQHF. Here the CDR3 DNA reads TGTGCCAGCAGCGCCAGACAGATCAATCAGCCCCAGCATTTT.

This clonotype came up a few times. This chain connects TRBV7-6 to TRBJ1-3; unclear D gene. The germline V gene has CDR1 SGHVS and CDR2 FNYEAQ. V was pared by 5 bases and J by 1 base, with 12 bases between. The CDR3 runs to 15 residues. The CDR3 loop is CASSQGDGSGNTIYF. The DNA of the CDR3 is TGTGCCAGCAGCCAAGGAGACGGGTCTGGAAACACCATATATTTT. The whole variable domain, filled in from reference TRBV7-6 and TRBJ1-3, reads GAGVSQSPRYKVTKRGQDVALRCDPISGHVSLYWYRQALGQGPEFLTYFNYEAQQDKSGLPNDRFSAERPEGSISTLTIQRTEQRDSAMYRCASSQGDGSGNTIYFGEGSWLTVV.

There are many counts of this clonotype. The V gene is TRBV4-3, the J gene TRBJ1-3; unclear D gene. This CDR3 comprises 15 residues. Germline V gives CDR1 LGHNA, CDR2 YSLEER. V lost 0 bases to trimming and J lost 0 bases, with 6 bases between them. This CDR3 is CASSQDRSSGNTIYF. As DNA, the CDR3 is TGCGCCAGCAGCCAAGACAGGTCCTCTGGAAACACCATATATTTT.

This clonotype was seen ten or more times. V usage is TRBV29-1 and J usage is TRBJ2-7; 7 bases are a match to TRBD2. There are 13 residues in the CDR3. Germline trimming cut 6 bases from V and 0 bases from J; bases unmatched to any gene: 5. Germline V gives CDR1 SQVTM, CDR2 ANQGSEA. The CDR3 is CSVPGGSSYEQYF. The CDR3 DNA follows: TGCAGCGTGCCCGGGGGGTCCTCCTACGAGCAGTACTTC.

The sample holds many counts of this clonotype. CDR3 loop: CASSLGQLYYGYTF. The CDR3 nucleotides are TGTGCCAGCAGCTTGGGGCAGCTCTACTATGGCTACACCTTC. The gene calls are TRBV5-4 and TRBJ1-2; D not certain. The CDR3 is made up of 14 amino acids. Trimming left V 0 bases short and J 3 bases short, with 9 bases between. CDR1 and CDR2 from the germline V gene are SGHNT and YYREEE (reference sequence).

The sample holds one count of this clonotype. V gene TRBV9 combines with J gene TRBJ1-6, with no clear D. Germline assignment: CDR1 SGDLS and CDR2 YYNGEE. The CDR3 covers 15 residues. V lost 1 base, J lost 2 bases, and 7 bases lay in between. CDR3 DNA sequence: TGTGCCAGCAGCGTAAGAGGCGCCTATAATTCACCCCTCCACTTT. The encoded protein is CASSVRGAYNSPLHF.

This clonotype appeared a few times. The V gene is TRBV25-1, the J gene TRBJ1-2; D not certain. The CDR3 contains 16 residues. In germline, CDR1 is MGHDK, CDR2 SYGVNS. The V and J ends lost 0 bases and 0 bases respectively, with 11 bases between them. Written as DNA, the CDR3 is TGTGCCAGCAGTGAATATAGGCTCGAAGCTAACTATGGCTACACCTTC. This translates into CASSEYRLEANYGYTF.